This is a list of T cell receptor beta chains from one sample in a study of OX40 agonist ivuxolimab in advanced cancers. Measured with immunoSEQ multiplex PCR; TCRdb has only the in-frame clones, and not every one. Of roughly 68,000 clones listed, just over 85% are singletons. The specimen was CD4+ or CD8+ T cells sorted from blood, collected in a trial of the OX40 agonist ivuxolimab. The receptors derive from an adult with an advanced solid tumor such as melanoma, head and neck, liver or kidney cancer. The CDR3 runs from the conserved cysteine through the conserved F or W. The order of the fields is CDR3 DNA, CDR3 protein, V gene, D gene, J gene, clone size. The D gene is left open where the match is weak. The size of a clone is reported for some rows only, either as once, few or many, or as a class for expanded clones.

CDR3nt: TGTGCCAGCAGCCCGGGACGGAACTACAATGAGCAGTTCTTC; CDR3aa: CASSPGRNYNEQFF; v_gene: TRBV7-2; d_gene: .; j_gene: TRBJ2-1; abundance: .
CDR3nt: TGTGCCAGCAACCCGTTCGCCCTCGGGGGAAACACCATATATTTT; CDR3aa: CASNPFALGGNTIYF; v_gene: TRBV28; d_gene: .; j_gene: TRBJ1-3; abundance: .
CDR3nt: TGTGCCTGGAGTGTAAAAGGGGATCGCACCGATACGCAGTATTTT; CDR3aa: CAWSVKGDRTDTQYF; v_gene: TRBV30; d_gene: .; j_gene: TRBJ2-3; abundance: .
CDR3nt: TGTGCCAGCAGTTTAGGGGGGATTCGGAATTCACCCCTCCACTTT; CDR3aa: CASSLGGIRNSPLHF; v_gene: TRBV28; d_gene: .; j_gene: TRBJ1-6; abundance: .
CDR3nt: TGCGCCAGCAGCCCGGGACAGGGAAACATTCAGTACTTC; CDR3aa: CASSPGQGNIQYF; v_gene: TRBV5-1; d_gene: TRBD1; j_gene: TRBJ2-4; abundance: .
CDR3nt: TGTGCCAGCAGCTTAGAGCGGGGGGGAAATGAGCAGTTCTTC; CDR3aa: CASSLERGGNEQFF; v_gene: TRBV7-9; d_gene: TRBD2; j_gene: TRBJ2-1; abundance: few
CDR3nt: TGTGCCTGGAGGGGGACGTATGGCTACACCTTC; CDR3aa: CAWRGTYGYTF; v_gene: TRBV30; d_gene: .; j_gene: TRBJ1-2; abundance: .
CDR3nt: TGCGCCAGCAGCCAGTATGGTCAGGCGGACAGGTACAATGGCTACACCTTC; CDR3aa: CASSQYGQADRYNGYTF; v_gene: TRBV4-3; d_gene: TRBD1; j_gene: TRBJ1-2; abundance: .
CDR3nt: TGTGCCAGCGGAGACAGGCACGAGCAGTACTTC; CDR3aa: CASGDRHEQYF; v_gene: TRBV6-1; d_gene: .; j_gene: TRBJ2-7; abundance: few
CDR3nt: TGCGCCAGCAGTCTGGGGGGTGTCTCCTACAATGAGCAGTTCTTC; CDR3aa: CASSLGGVSYNEQFF; v_gene: TRBV5-1; d_gene: .; j_gene: TRBJ2-1; abundance: .
CDR3nt: TGTGCCAGCAGTGAAGGCACAGGGGGTACGCAGTATTTT; CDR3aa: CASSEGTGGTQYF; v_gene: TRBV6-1; d_gene: TRBD1; j_gene: TRBJ2-3; abundance: .
CDR3nt: TGTGCCAGTACCCCGACAGGGGGATCCGAAAAACTGTTTTTT; CDR3aa: CASTPTGGSEKLFF; v_gene: TRBV19; d_gene: TRBD1; j_gene: TRBJ1-4; abundance: once
CDR3nt: TGCGCCAGCAGCTTGGATCTCTTTGGTAGGGAGAGGTATAATTCACCCCTCCACTTT; CDR3aa: CASSLDLFGRERYNSPLHF; v_gene: TRBV5-1; d_gene: .; j_gene: TRBJ1-6; abundance: .
CDR3nt: TGTGCCAGCAGCGGGAATTCACCCCTCCACTTT; CDR3aa: CASSGNSPLHF; v_gene: TRBV11-1; d_gene: .; j_gene: TRBJ1-6; abundance: few
CDR3nt: TGTGCCAGCAACAAACGGGGGGGCCCGGATACGCAGTATTTT; CDR3aa: CASNKRGGPDTQYF; v_gene: TRBV5-4; d_gene: TRBD2; j_gene: TRBJ2-3; abundance: .
CDR3nt: TGCGCCAGCAGCCAGCGGGGCGGGGACACAGATACGCAGTATTTT; CDR3aa: CASSQRGGDTDTQYF; v_gene: TRBV4-3; d_gene: .; j_gene: TRBJ2-3; abundance: .
CDR3nt: TGCGCCAGCAGCACCCTTTTTGAGAACACTGAAGCTTTCTTT; CDR3aa: CASSTLFENTEAFF; v_gene: TRBV5-1; d_gene: .; j_gene: TRBJ1-1; abundance: few
CDR3nt: TGCGCCAGCAGCCACGGACGGATTAATGAAAAACTGTTTTTT; CDR3aa: CASSHGRINEKLFF; v_gene: TRBV4-1; d_gene: .; j_gene: TRBJ1-4; abundance: .
CDR3nt: TGTGCCAGCAGCTTACAGGGGGCGAATAGCAATCAGCCCCAGCATTTT; CDR3aa: CASSLQGANSNQPQHF; v_gene: TRBV2; d_gene: TRBD1; j_gene: TRBJ1-5; abundance: .
CDR3nt: TGTGCCAGCAGCCCACCCAGAGACGCTTACAAGTCGGGCAACGTCCTGACTTTC; CDR3aa: CASSPPRDAYKSGNVLTF; v_gene: TRBV7-3; d_gene: .; j_gene: TRBJ2-6; abundance: .
CDR3nt: TGTGCCAGCTCACTATCCGGGGGGAGGGAAGCTTTCTTT; CDR3aa: CASSLSGGREAFF; v_gene: TRBV18; d_gene: .; j_gene: TRBJ1-1; abundance: few
CDR3nt: TGTGCTGGGGGGAGACAGGGAGACTCACCCCTCCACTTT; CDR3aa: CAGGRQGDSPLHF; v_gene: TRBV30; d_gene: TRBD1; j_gene: TRBJ1-6; abundance: .
CDR3nt: TGTGCCAGTAGTATATCCCGCTGGCCGAACACGGGCACTGAAGCTTTCTTT; CDR3aa: CASSISRWPNTGTEAFF; v_gene: TRBV19; d_gene: .; j_gene: TRBJ1-1; abundance: .
CDR3nt: TGTGCCAGCAGTTCACCGGGACTAGCGGGGGGCGAGCAGTTCTTC; CDR3aa: CASSSPGLAGGEQFF; v_gene: TRBV28; d_gene: TRBD2; j_gene: TRBJ2-1; abundance: .
CDR3nt: TGTGCCAGCAGTGAAGGGACAGGCGGCACAGATACGCAGTATTTT; CDR3aa: CASSEGTGGTDTQYF; v_gene: TRBV7-8; d_gene: TRBD1; j_gene: TRBJ2-3; abundance: .
CDR3nt: TGCGCCAGCCACGAATTCCCGGGACAGCTCCAAGATACGCAGTATTTT; CDR3aa: CASHEFPGQLQDTQYF; v_gene: TRBV5-1; d_gene: TRBD1; j_gene: TRBJ2-3; abundance: .
CDR3nt: TGCGCCAGCAGCTTGGGGAGTGGTAGGGGAAACACCATATATTTT; CDR3aa: CASSLGSGRGNTIYF; v_gene: TRBV5-1; d_gene: .; j_gene: TRBJ1-3; abundance: .
CDR3nt: TGTGCCAGCACCTTAGGGGTGGGGCGGTACGAGCAGTACTTC; CDR3aa: CASTLGVGRYEQYF; v_gene: TRBV7-2; d_gene: .; j_gene: TRBJ2-7; abundance: .
CDR3nt: TGTGCCAGCAGCTTGAGGGGACAGGGAGGGTTAGGAGCTTTCTTT; CDR3aa: CASSLRGQGGLGAFF; v_gene: TRBV7-2; d_gene: TRBD1; j_gene: TRBJ1-1; abundance: .
CDR3nt: TGTGCCAGCAGCTCAGCGGGACCGGGCTATTCACCCCTCCACTTT; CDR3aa: CASSSAGPGYSPLHF; v_gene: TRBV7-2; d_gene: .; j_gene: TRBJ1-6; abundance: .
CDR3nt: TGTGCCAGCAGTTCCCCGGTCGGAACTGGAAACACCATATATTTT; CDR3aa: CASSSPVGTGNTIYF; v_gene: TRBV28; d_gene: .; j_gene: TRBJ1-3; abundance: .
CDR3nt: TGTGCCAGCTCGGGTTTACGGGGGGATTCACCCCTCCACTTT; CDR3aa: CASSGLRGDSPLHF; v_gene: TRBV11-2; d_gene: .; j_gene: TRBJ1-6; abundance: .
CDR3nt: TGCGCCAGCAGCTTGGGGGGGACTAGTATCAACGAGCAGTACTTC; CDR3aa: CASSLGGTSINEQYF; v_gene: TRBV5-1; d_gene: TRBD2; j_gene: TRBJ2-7; abundance: .
CDR3nt: TGTGCCAGTAGTATAGGCGGCTTATATGGCTACACCTTC; CDR3aa: CASSIGGLYGYTF; v_gene: TRBV19; d_gene: .; j_gene: TRBJ1-2; abundance: .
CDR3nt: TGCGCCAGCAGCTTAGATTCGTCAGGACAGCCTAACGAGCAGTACTTC; CDR3aa: CASSLDSSGQPNEQYF; v_gene: TRBV5-1; d_gene: .; j_gene: TRBJ2-7; abundance: .
CDR3nt: TGCAGCGTAGCACCGAACACTGAAGCTTTCTTT; CDR3aa: CSVAPNTEAFF; v_gene: TRBV29-1; d_gene: .; j_gene: TRBJ1-1; abundance: .
CDR3nt: TGCGCCAGCAGTCAAGTCACCGTGAACACTGAAGCTTTCTTT; CDR3aa: CASSQVTVNTEAFF; v_gene: TRBV5-1; d_gene: .; j_gene: TRBJ1-1; abundance: .
CDR3nt: TGTGCCAGCAGCCAAGAGGGGGGGTCCGATTACAGGGAGCAGTACTTC; CDR3aa: CASSQEGGSDYREQYF; v_gene: TRBV4-2; d_gene: TRBD2; j_gene: TRBJ2-7; abundance: .
CDR3nt: TGTGCCAGCAGTCAGTTAGGGGGAAATCAGCCCCAGCATTTT; CDR3aa: CASSQLGGNQPQHF; v_gene: TRBV9; d_gene: .; j_gene: TRBJ1-5; abundance: .
CDR3nt: TGTGCCAGCAGCCCCCCAACCCCGGCAAGCGGCTACACCTTC; CDR3aa: CASSPPTPASGYTF; v_gene: TRBV7-9; d_gene: .; j_gene: TRBJ1-2; abundance: .
CDR3nt: TGCGCCAGCAGCCTAGGACAGGGGAACTACGAGCAGTACTTC; CDR3aa: CASSLGQGNYEQYF; v_gene: TRBV5-1; d_gene: TRBD1; j_gene: TRBJ2-7; abundance: .
CDR3nt: TGTGCCAGTGCACCTGCCGACAGGTACCTCACTGAAGCTTTCTTT; CDR3aa: CASAPADRYLTEAFF; v_gene: TRBV19; d_gene: .; j_gene: TRBJ1-1; abundance: .
CDR3nt: TGTGCCAGCAGCTTAGCGGGTTTGGCGGGGGTGGAGACCCAGTACTTC; CDR3aa: CASSLAGLAGVETQYF; v_gene: TRBV11-3; d_gene: TRBD2; j_gene: TRBJ2-5; abundance: .
CDR3nt: TGTGCCAGCAGCCCTCGGACCGGCGAACCAGATACGCAGTATTTT; CDR3aa: CASSPRTGEPDTQYF; v_gene: TRBV11-3; d_gene: .; j_gene: TRBJ2-3; abundance: once
CDR3nt: TGTGCCAGCAGTGAGGATCAGCCCCAGCATTTT; CDR3aa: CASSEDQPQHF; v_gene: TRBV6-5; d_gene: .; j_gene: TRBJ1-5; abundance: .
CDR3nt: TGCAGCGCACAGCCGACCGATCCTGAGACCCAGTACTTC; CDR3aa: CSAQPTDPETQYF; v_gene: TRBV29-1; d_gene: .; j_gene: TRBJ2-5; abundance: .
CDR3nt: TGTGCCAGCAGCGTAACGGGGGCTGGGGCCAACGTCCTGACTTTC; CDR3aa: CASSVTGAGANVLTF; v_gene: TRBV9; d_gene: .; j_gene: TRBJ2-6; abundance: once